The 15 T cell receptor beta chains below all came from one sample that was sequenced in a study of blood T cell repertoires in COVID-19. The repertoire was sequenced with immunoSEQ multiplex PCR; TCRdb's copy has only in-frame clones and lacks some. The sample holds fewer than 200,000 clones, roughly four fifths seen once. Material for sequencing was peripheral blood. Receptors were obtained from a woman aged 80 or older with COVID-19, enrolled during active disease.

The gene calls are TRBV5-5 and TRBJ1-6; 7 bases align to TRBD1. V gave up 4 bases and J gave up 10 bases; unmatched junction bases: 2. Germline lookup yields CDR1 SGHKS and CDR2 YYEKEE (reference sequence). This CDR3 spans 12 amino acids. For the CDR3, the DNA is TGTGCCAGCAGCGAAGGGGGCTCACCCCTCCACTTT. This gives the protein CASSEGGSPLHF.

The chain links TRBV25-1 to TRBJ2-7, with D maybe TRBD1 (6 bases). V was shortened by 5 bases and J by 4 bases, with 12 bases between the two germline ends. Germline CDR1 MGHDK, CDR2 SYGVNS. The CDR3 is 13 amino acids. CDR3 sequence (DNA): TGTGCCAGCAGTATTCAGGGGATGTACGAGCAGTACTTC. As protein: CASSIQGMYEQYF.

The chain joins TRBV18 to TRBJ1-1; 8 bases are a match to TRBD1. The CDR3 has 17 amino acids. V dropped 4 bases and J dropped 0; count of bases not matched to a gene: 10. Germline CDR1 KGHSH, CDR2 LQKENI. DNA of the CDR3: TGTGCCAGCTCACTGGGGACAGGTGCTAGACTGAACACTGAAGCTTTCTTT. Protein sequence: CASSLGTGARLNTEAFF.

The chain links TRBV5-1 to TRBJ2-3; no clear D gene. Trimming pared 0 bases from V and 0 bases from J, leaving 14 bases between. This CDR3 is built from 17 residues. Per the germline V gene, CDR1 is SGHRS and CDR2 is YFSETQ. In DNA form, the CDR3 reads TGCGCCAGCAGCTTGGTGCACACCCCCGCTAGCACAGATACGCAGTATTTT. Its protein product is CASSLVHTPASTDTQYF.

This clone was detected ten times or more. The rearrangement joins TRBV15 to TRBJ2-3; D not resolved. The germline V and J ends were trimmed by 6 bases and 3 bases, with 10 bases remaining between them. The CDR3 runs to 13 residues. Germline V gene sequence: CDR1 LNHNV, CDR2 YYDKDF (reference sequence). The CDR3 sequence is CATRSLATDTQYF. CDR3 DNA sequence: TGTGCCACCAGATCACTTGCGACAGATACGCAGTATTTT.

V and J are TRBV19 and TRBJ2-2, with TRBD2 matching over 7 bases. V dropped 7 bases and J dropped 3; count of bases not matched to a gene: 11. Germline lookup yields CDR1 LNHDA and CDR2 SQIVND (reference sequence). This CDR3 is 16 amino acids long. CDR3 sequence (DNA): TGTGCCAGTATTTCCCCCGTGGCGGGAGACACCGGGGAGCTGTTTTTT. It specifies CASISPVAGDTGELFF.

The CDR3, as DNA: TGTGCCAGCAGTTTATCTTATGGCAGGGGGAGTTATAATTCACCCCTCCACTTT. It specifies CASSLSYGRGSYNSPLHF. V is TRBV28 and J is TRBJ1-6; 7 nucleotides agree with TRBD1. J lost 4 bases, V lost 1 base, and 10 bases had no gene match. Germline-derived CDR1 and CDR2 are MDHEN and SYDVKM. CDR3 length equals 18 residues. The full variable domain, its missing parts supplied by reference TRBV28 and TRBJ1-6, is DVKVTQSSRYLVKRTGEKVFLECVQDMDHENMFWYRQDPGLGLRLIYFSYDVKMKEKGDIPEGYSVSREKKERFSLILESASTNQTSMYLCASSLSYGRGSYNSPLHFGNGTRLTVT.

This chain links TRBV19 with TRBJ1-5; no definite D call. The CDR3 totals 15 residues. Germline CDR1 and CDR2: LNHDA and SQIVND (reference sequence). V gave up 1 base and J gave up 2 bases, with 9 bases separating them. The CDR3 DNA sequence: TGTGCCAGTAGTATAGTATCGGGTGGCAATCAGCCCCAGCATTTT. Amino acids: CASSIVSGGNQPQHF.

The chain couples TRBV7-9 to TRBJ2-1; 12 nucleotides agree with TRBD2. The CDR3 covers 18 residues. V shed 5 bases and J 3 bases; nucleotides not matched to a gene: 11. The germline gives CDR1 SEHNR, CDR2 FQNEAQ (reference sequence). CDR3 sequence reads: CASSSPKRLAGVYNEQFF. CDR3 sequence (DNA): TGTGCCAGCAGCAGCCCAAAGCGACTAGCGGGAGTCTACAATGAGCAGTTCTTC.

This clone was found a few times. The chain carries TRBV5-1 and TRBJ1-6, with 7 bases identical to TRBD1. Trimming removed 0 bases from V and 4 bases from J; junction bases left unmatched: 4. CDR1 and CDR2 from the germline V gene are SGHRS and YFSETQ. The CDR3 spans 16 residues. The CDR3 spells CASSLGRDRYNSPLHF. The DNA of the CDR3 is TGCGCCAGCAGCTTGGGCCGGGACAGATATAATTCACCCCTCCACTTT.

The chain carries TRBV3-1 (or the pseudogene TRBV3-2) and TRBJ2-3; D is perhaps TRBD2 (6 bases). The germline V gene encodes CDR1 LGHDT and CDR2 YNNKEL (reference sequence). The CDR3 is made up of 15 amino acids. The germline V and J ends were trimmed by 3 bases and 5 bases, with 15 bases remaining between them. The CDR3 loop reads CASSHWAGGEDTQYF. The CDR3 DNA sequence: TGTGCCAGCAGCCATTGGGCGGGCGGGGAAGATACGCAGTATTTT.

The table lists this clone with a few counts. The rearrangement joins TRBV19 to TRBJ2-3, with D possibly matching TRBD2 (5 bases). V was clipped by 7 bases and J by 2 bases, with 13 bases between them. The CDR3 is 14 amino acids. Germline V gives CDR1 LNHDA, CDR2 SQIVND (reference sequence). CDR3 bases: TGTGCCAGTATGGCAACGGGATCCACAGATACGCAGTATTTT. As protein: CASMATGSTDTQYF.

This clone has only a few counts. The J gene is TRBJ2-5, the V gene TRBV21-1; TRBD1 is the table's D call and was not checked against the DNA. TRBV21-1 counts as a pseudogene. The CDR3 runs to 15 residues. Here the CDR3 reads CASSKTGDTQETQYF. CDR3 DNA sequence: TGTGCCAGCAGCAAAACAGGGGATACACAAGAGACCCAGTACTTC.

The chain has TRBV10-3 and TRBJ1-6, with TRBD1 matching over 8 bases. Germline assignment: CDR1 ENHRY and CDR2 SYGVKD. J gave up 5 bases and V 5 bases, and 2 bases lay outside the gene matches. The CDR3 loop spans 14 amino acids. CDR3 residues: CAISPGQDNSPLHF. CDR3 nucleotide sequence: TGTGCCATCAGTCCGGGACAGGATAATTCACCCCTCCACTTT.

V usage is TRBV28 and J usage is TRBJ1-5; TRBD1 is a possible D gene (5 bases). The germline gives CDR1 MDHEN, CDR2 SYDVKM. The CDR3 runs to 14 residues. The ends were cut back, 2 bases at V and 7 bases at J, with 12 bases in the middle. The CDR3 DNA reads as TGTGCCAGCAGTTTAGGTAGGGGTCGACAGCCCCAGCATTTT. Translated, it gives CASSLGRGRQPQHF. Filled out from reference TRBV28 and TRBJ1-5, the complete variable domain reads DVKVTQSSRYLVKRTGEKVFLECVQDMDHENMFWYRQDPGLGLRLIYFSYDVKMKEKGDIPEGYSVSREKKERFSLILESASTNQTSMYLCASSLGRGRQPQHFGDGTRLSIL.